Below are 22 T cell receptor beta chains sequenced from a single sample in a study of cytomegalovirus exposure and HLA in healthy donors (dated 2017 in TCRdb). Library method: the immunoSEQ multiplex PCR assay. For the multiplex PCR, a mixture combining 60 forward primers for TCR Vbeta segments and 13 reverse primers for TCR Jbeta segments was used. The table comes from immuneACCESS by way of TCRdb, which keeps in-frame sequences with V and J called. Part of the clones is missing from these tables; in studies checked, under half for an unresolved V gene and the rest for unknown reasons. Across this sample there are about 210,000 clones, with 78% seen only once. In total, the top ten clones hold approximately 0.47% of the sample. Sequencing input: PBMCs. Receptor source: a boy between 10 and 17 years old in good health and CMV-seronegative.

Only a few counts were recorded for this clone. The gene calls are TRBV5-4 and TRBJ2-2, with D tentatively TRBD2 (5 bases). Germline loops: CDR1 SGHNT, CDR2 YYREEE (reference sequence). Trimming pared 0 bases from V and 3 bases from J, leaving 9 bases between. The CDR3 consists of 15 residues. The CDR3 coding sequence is TGTGCCAGCAGCTTGGCGGCCGGGGACACCGGGGAGCTGTTTTTT. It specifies CASSLAAGDTGELFF.

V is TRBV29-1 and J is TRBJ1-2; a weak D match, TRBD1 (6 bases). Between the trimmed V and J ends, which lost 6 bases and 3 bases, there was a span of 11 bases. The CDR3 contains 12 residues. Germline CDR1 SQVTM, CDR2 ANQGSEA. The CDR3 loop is CSVWGQDYGYTF. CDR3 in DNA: TGCAGCGTGTGGGGGCAGGACTATGGCTACACCTTC.

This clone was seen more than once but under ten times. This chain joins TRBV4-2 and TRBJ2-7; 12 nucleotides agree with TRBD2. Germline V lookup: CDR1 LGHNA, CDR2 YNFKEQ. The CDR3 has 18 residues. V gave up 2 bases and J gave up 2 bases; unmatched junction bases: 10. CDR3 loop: CASSQLRTSGKAAYEQYF. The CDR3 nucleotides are TGTGCCAGCAGCCAATTGAGGACTAGCGGGAAGGCGGCCTACGAGCAGTACTTC.

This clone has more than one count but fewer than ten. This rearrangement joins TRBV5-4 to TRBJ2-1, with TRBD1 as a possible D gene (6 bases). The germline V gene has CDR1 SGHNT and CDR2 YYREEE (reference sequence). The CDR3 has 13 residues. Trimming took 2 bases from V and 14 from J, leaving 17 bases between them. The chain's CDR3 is CASSLPTSGVEFF. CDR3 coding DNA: TGTGCCAGCAGCTTACCCACCTCAGGGGTCGAGTTCTTC.

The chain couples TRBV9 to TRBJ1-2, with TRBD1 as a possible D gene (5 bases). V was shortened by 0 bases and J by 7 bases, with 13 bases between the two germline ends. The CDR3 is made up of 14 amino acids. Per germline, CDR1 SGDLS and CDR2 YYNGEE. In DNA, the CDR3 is TGTGCCAGCAGCGTAGTTAGTGACAGCAGTGGCTACACCTTC. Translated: CASSVVSDSSGYTF.

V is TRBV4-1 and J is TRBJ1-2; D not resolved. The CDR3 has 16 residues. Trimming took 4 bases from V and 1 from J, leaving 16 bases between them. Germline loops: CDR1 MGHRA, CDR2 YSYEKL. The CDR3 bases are TGCGCCAGCAGCCCCCAGTTCGGGGAGGGTAACTATGGCTACACCTTC. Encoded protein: CASSPQFGEGNYGYTF.

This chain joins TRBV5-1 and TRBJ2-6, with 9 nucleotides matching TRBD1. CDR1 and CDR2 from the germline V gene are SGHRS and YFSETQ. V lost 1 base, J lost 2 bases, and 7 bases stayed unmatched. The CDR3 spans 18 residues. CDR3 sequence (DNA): TGCGCCAGCAGCTTGAGGACAGGGGAGGGGACTGGGGCCAACGTCCTGACTTTC. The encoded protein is CASSLRTGEGTGANVLTF. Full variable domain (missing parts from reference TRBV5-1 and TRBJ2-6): KAGVTQTPRYLIKTRGQQVTLSCSPISGHRSVSWYQQTPGQGLQFLFEYFSETQRNKGNFPGRFSGRQFSNSRSEMNVSTLELGDSALYLCASSLRTGEGTGANVLTFGAGSRLTVL.

CDR3 sequence: CASSYSGRDSYEQYF. Written as DNA, the CDR3 is TGTGCCAGCAGCTATAGCGGGAGGGACTCCTACGAGCAGTACTTC. The chain couples TRBV11-2 to TRBJ2-7, with 11 bases lining up with TRBD2. Germline loops: CDR1 SGHAT, CDR2 FQNNGV. Germline trimming cut 4 bases from V and 0 bases from J; bases unmatched to any gene: 2. This CDR3 is 15 amino acids long.

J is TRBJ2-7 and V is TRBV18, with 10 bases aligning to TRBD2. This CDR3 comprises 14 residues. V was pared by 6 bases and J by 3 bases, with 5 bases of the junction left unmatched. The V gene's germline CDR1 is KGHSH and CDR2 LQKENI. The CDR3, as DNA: TGTGCCAGCTCGTCCGGGACTAGCGTCTACGAGCAGTACTTC. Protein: CASSSGTSVYEQYF.

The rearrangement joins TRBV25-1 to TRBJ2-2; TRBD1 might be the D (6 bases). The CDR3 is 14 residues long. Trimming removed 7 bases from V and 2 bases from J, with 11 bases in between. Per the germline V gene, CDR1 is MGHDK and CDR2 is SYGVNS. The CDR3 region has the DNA TGTGCCAGCAAACAGGGCGCCAACACCGGGGAGCTGTTTTTT. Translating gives CASKQGANTGELFF.

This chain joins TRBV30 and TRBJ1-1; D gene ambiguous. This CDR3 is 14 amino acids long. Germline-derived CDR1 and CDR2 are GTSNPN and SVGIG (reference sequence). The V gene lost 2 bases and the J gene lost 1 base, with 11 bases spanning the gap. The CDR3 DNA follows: TGTGCCTGGAGTCTAGGAAACCCGAACACTGAAGCTTTCTTT. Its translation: CAWSLGNPNTEAFF.

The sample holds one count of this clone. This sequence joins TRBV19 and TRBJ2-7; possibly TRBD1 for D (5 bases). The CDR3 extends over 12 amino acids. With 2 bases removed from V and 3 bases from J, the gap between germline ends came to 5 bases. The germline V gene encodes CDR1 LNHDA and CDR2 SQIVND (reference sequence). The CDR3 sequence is CASSIQGYEQYF. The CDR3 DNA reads TGTGCCAGTAGTATACAGGGCTACGAGCAGTACTTC.

CDR3 sequence reads: CASSWGGRDYEQYF. The CDR3 nucleotides are TGTGCCAGCAGCTGGGGAGGGAGGGACTACGAGCAGTACTTC. The J gene is TRBJ2-7, the V gene TRBV7-2, with 7 bases fitting TRBD2. Germline V gene sequence: CDR1 SGHTA, CDR2 FQGNSA. V shed 4 bases and J 3 bases; nucleotides not matched to a gene: 6. This CDR3 has 14 amino acids.

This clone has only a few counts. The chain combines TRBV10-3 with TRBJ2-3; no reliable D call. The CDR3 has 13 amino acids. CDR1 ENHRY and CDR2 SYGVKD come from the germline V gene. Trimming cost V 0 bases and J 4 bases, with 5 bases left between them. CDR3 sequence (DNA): TGTGCCATCAGTGAGTCGAGCGCAGATACGCAGTATTTT. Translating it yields CAISESSADTQYF.

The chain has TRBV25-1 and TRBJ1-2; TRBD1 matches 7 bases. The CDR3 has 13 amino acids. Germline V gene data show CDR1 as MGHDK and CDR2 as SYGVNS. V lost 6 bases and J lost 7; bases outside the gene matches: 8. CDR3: CASRIGTVPGYTF. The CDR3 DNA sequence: TGTGCCAGCAGGATTGGGACAGTACCTGGCTACACCTTC.

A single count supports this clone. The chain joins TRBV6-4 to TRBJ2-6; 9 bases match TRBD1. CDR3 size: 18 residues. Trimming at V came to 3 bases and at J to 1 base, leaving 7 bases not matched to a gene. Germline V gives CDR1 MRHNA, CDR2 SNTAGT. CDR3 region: CASSEYGQGSSGANVLTF. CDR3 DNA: TGTGCCAGCAGTGAATACGGACAGGGGTCGTCTGGGGCCAACGTCCTGACTTTC.

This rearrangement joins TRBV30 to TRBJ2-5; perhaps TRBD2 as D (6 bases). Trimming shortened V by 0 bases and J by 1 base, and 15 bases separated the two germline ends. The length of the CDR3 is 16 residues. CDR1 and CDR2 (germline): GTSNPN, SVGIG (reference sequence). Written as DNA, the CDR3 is TGTGCCTGGAGTGTACGGGGGAGAATCGGCCAAGAGACCCAGTACTTC. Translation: CAWSVRGRIGQETQYF.

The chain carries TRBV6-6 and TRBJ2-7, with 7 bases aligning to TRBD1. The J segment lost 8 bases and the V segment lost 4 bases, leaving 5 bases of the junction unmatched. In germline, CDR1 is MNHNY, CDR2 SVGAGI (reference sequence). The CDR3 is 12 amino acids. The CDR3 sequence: CASSLQGNKQYF. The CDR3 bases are TGTGCCAGCAGTTTACAGGGGAACAAGCAGTACTTC.

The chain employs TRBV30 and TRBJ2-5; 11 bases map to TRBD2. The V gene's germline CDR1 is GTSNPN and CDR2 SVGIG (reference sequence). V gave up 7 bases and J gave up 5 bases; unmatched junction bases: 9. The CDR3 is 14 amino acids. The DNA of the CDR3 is TGTGCCTACCGCTTAGCGGGAGGGCCGGAGACCCAGTACTTC. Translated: CAYRLAGGPETQYF.

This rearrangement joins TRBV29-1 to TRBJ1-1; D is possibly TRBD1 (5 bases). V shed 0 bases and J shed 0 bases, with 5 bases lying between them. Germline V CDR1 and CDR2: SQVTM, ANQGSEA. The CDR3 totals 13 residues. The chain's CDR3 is CSVEETVNTEAFF. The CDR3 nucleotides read TGCAGCGTTGAAGAGACAGTGAACACTGAAGCTTTCTTT.

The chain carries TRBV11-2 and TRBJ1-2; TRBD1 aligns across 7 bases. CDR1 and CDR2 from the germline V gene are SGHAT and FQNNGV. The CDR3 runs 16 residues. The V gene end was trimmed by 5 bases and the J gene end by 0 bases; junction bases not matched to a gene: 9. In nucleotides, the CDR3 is TGTGCCAGCAGCCCAAGGGGGGACAGAGCTAACTATGGCTACACCTTC. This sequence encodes CASSPRGDRANYGYTF.

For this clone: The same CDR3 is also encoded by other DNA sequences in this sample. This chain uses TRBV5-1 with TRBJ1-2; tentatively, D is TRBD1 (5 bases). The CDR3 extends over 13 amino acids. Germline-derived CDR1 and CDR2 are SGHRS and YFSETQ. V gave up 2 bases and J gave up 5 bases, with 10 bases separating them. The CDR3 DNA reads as TGCGCCAGCAGCTTAGACGGGGGATATGGCTACACCTTC. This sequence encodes CASSLDGGYGYTF.